This T cell receptor beta chain was found in a study of cytomegalovirus exposure and HLA in healthy donors. Regarding the study as a whole: Several V segments, TRBV6-2 and TRBV6-3 among them, could not be told apart and were dropped. According to a later analysis, most TCR beta chains associated with CMV appeared HLA-restricted.

The germline V gene has CDR1 LNHDA and CDR2 SQIVND (reference sequence). V was trimmed by 2 bases and J by 4 bases, leaving 17 bases between them. CDR3 length: 16 amino acids. Of note for this clone: Its antigen remains unidentified.

Primers for the PCR totalled 60 Vbeta and 13 Jbeta. The assay was immunoSEQ multiplex PCR, and TCRdb's table has in-frame clones only and misses some. The sample lists under 150,000 clones; 72% were seen once. The rearrangement uses TRBV19 and TRBJ1-2, with D possibly being TRBD1 (5 bases). The sample was PBMCs. The sequence was obtained from a man aged 45-60 years in good health and CMV-seropositive. The CDR3 spells CASSIPHGRGGYGYTF. CDR3 in DNA: TGTGCCAGTAGTATACCCCACGGAAGGGGAGGCTATGGCTACACCTTC.